These 21 T cell receptor beta chains were sequenced from one sample in a study of Ad26.COV2.S vaccination and SARS-CoV-2 variants. As for treatment: roughly 20 received Ad26.COV2.S at low or high dose, single or two shots; roughly five received placebo; per-sample allocation not given. All samples were drawn on day 63, counting from the first vaccine or placebo injection. Some clones are missing from TCRdb's copy, which holds only in-frame ones; the method was immunoSEQ multiplex PCR. Seen here are about 400,000 clones, about four fifths observed once, and the top ten hold approximately 7%. This sample comprised peripheral blood, obtained in a trial of Ad26.COV2.S vaccine versus placebo. These receptors all come from a person between 18 and 65 years old who received the Ad26.COV2.S COVID-19 vaccine or a placebo.

The V gene is TRBV18, the J gene TRBJ1-1; 10 bases agree with TRBD1. Germline lookup yields CDR1 KGHSH and CDR2 LQKENI. This CDR3 has 14 amino acids. V shed 3 bases and J 6 bases; nucleotides not matched to a gene: 4. The CDR3 DNA is TGTGCCAGCTCACCGGTGGGACAGGGGCCTGAAGCTTTCTTT. As protein: CASSPVGQGPEAFF.

The V gene is TRBV2, the J gene TRBJ1-6, with no clear D. This CDR3 has 15 amino acids. Germline CDR1 is SNHLY and CDR2 is FYNNEI. Trimming removed 6 bases at V and 7 bases at J, with 16 bases between. CDR3 in amino acids: CASRAARVGNSPLHF. The CDR3 nucleotides read TGTGCCAGCAGGGCAGCGAGGGTAGGGAATTCACCCCTCCACTTT.

The chain employs TRBV7-2 and TRBJ1-5; TRBD1 is a possible D gene (6 bases). Germline V lookup: CDR1 SGHTA, CDR2 FQGNSA. V was pared by 1 base and J by 0 bases, with 7 bases between. The CDR3 is 15 amino acids. CDR3 sequence (DNA): TGTGCCAGCAGCTTAGGGGGGGCTAGCAATCAGCCCCAGCATTTT. Translated: CASSLGGASNQPQHF.

To note about this clone: Distinct nucleotide sequences in the sample also encode this CDR3. J is TRBJ1-1 and V is TRBV9; D not resolved. CDR1 is SGDLS, CDR2 YYNGEE, per germline. The V end lost 4 bases, the J end lost 0 bases, and 7 bases lay between the germline ends. This CDR3 is 13 amino acids long. Here the CDR3 reads CASSPLVNTEAFF. Here the CDR3 DNA reads TGTGCCAGCAGCCCCCTTGTGAACACTGAAGCTTTCTTT.

The gene calls are TRBV11-1 and TRBJ1-5; D not certain. V was pared by 9 bases and J by 1 base, with 10 bases between. CDR1 and CDR2 (germline): SGHAT, FQDESV (reference sequence). The CDR3 covers 13 residues. The CDR3 sequence is CARARQSNQPQHF. CDR3 DNA: TGTGCCAGGGCCCGACAAAGCAATCAGCCCCAGCATTTT.

This sequence joins TRBV29-1 and TRBJ2-7; TRBD2 aligns across 7 bases. Germline V gives CDR1 SQVTM, CDR2 ANQGSEA. The V gene end was trimmed by 5 bases and the J gene end by 1 base; junction bases not matched to a gene: 8. This CDR3 is built from 14 residues. CDR3 protein: CSVSTGRGSYEQYF. Written as DNA, the CDR3 is TGCAGCGTTTCAACTGGGAGGGGATCCTACGAGCAGTACTTC.

This clone was seen a handful of times. This chain joins TRBV12-5 and TRBJ2-2; the match to TRBD1 covers 11 bases. J gave up 6 bases and V 6 bases, and 6 bases lay outside the gene matches. The CDR3 extends over 15 amino acids. The germline V gene has CDR1 LGHNT and CDR2 FRNRAP. CDR3 in DNA: TGTGCTAGTGGCCCGGGGGGACAGGGGGCCGGGGAGCTGTTTTTT. The encoded protein is CASGPGGQGAGELFF. Looking up the rest from reference TRBV12-5 and TRBJ2-2 gives the full variable domain: DARVTQTPRHKVTEMGQEVTMRCQPILGHNTVFWYRQTMMQGLELLAYFRNRAPLDDSGMPKDRFSAEMPDATLATLKIQPSEPRDSAVYFCASGPGGQGAGELFFGEGSRLTVL.

This clone was detected a few times. This CDR3 is CASSEGNVEQYF. Written as DNA, the CDR3 is TGTGCCAGCAGTGAAGGAAATGTCGAGCAGTACTTC. The chain carries TRBV25-1 and TRBJ2-7, with no clear D. Germline-derived CDR1 and CDR2 are MGHDK and SYGVNS. The V gene lost 2 bases and the J gene lost 6 bases, with 8 bases spanning the gap. The CDR3 totals 12 residues.

The V gene is TRBV6-1, the J gene TRBJ2-1, with D perhaps matching TRBD2 (6 bases). Trimming took 1 base from V and 5 from J, leaving 12 bases between them. CDR1 MNHNS and CDR2 SASEGT come from the germline V gene. The CDR3 is 15 residues long. The chain's CDR3 is CASSEERGFHNEQFF. CDR3 bases: TGTGCCAGCAGTGAAGAACGGGGGTTCCACAATGAGCAGTTCTTC.

The chain links TRBV6-6 to TRBJ1-2; D gene ambiguous. The V end lost 11 bases, the J end lost 8 bases, and 9 bases lay between the germline ends. The CDR3 has 9 residues. From germline, CDR1 is MNHNY and CDR2 SVGAGI (reference sequence). Written as DNA, the CDR3 is TGTGCCGTTACGGAGGGCTACACCTTC. Residues: CAVTEGYTF.

As to this clone: At one boundary the junction diverges from the germline segment, which might be a read error. The chain combines TRBV2 with TRBJ2-1, with 11 positions matching TRBD2. The CDR3 loop spans 14 amino acids. Germline V gene lookup returns CDR1 SNHLY and CDR2 FYNNEI. DNA for the CDR3: TGTGCCAGAAGTGGACTAGCGGGCAACAATGAGCAGTTCTTC. This encodes CARSGLAGNNEQFF. The full variable domain, in which reference TRBV2 and TRBJ2-1 provide the parts outside the CDR3, is EPEVTQTPSHQVTQMGQEVILRCVPISNHLYFYWYRQILGQKVEFLVSFYNNEISEKSEIFDDQFSVERPDGSNFTLKIRSTKLEDSAMYFCARSGLAGNNEQFFGPGTRLTVL.

The chain joins TRBV29-1 to TRBJ2-2; D unclear. This CDR3 region has 12 residues. V dropped 1 base and J dropped 4 bases, with 4 bases sitting between them. The germline V gene has CDR1 SQVTM and CDR2 ANQGSEA. The CDR3 sequence is CSVEAFTGELFF. Written as DNA, the CDR3 is TGCAGCGTTGAAGCCTTCACCGGGGAGCTGTTTTTT.

The J gene is TRBJ2-1, the V gene TRBV27; 9 bases are shared with TRBD2. The CDR3 loop spans 15 amino acids. V trimming: 3 bases; J trimming: 12 bases; junction bases outside the gene matches: 12. Per germline, CDR1 MNHEY and CDR2 SMNVEV (reference sequence). CDR3: CASSFLGLAERGQFF. DNA for the CDR3: TGTGCCAGCAGTTTTTTGGGACTAGCTGAGAGGGGGCAGTTCTTC.

The table lists this clone with a count of one. The chain recombines TRBV6-5 with TRBJ2-4; D remains unclear. The V end was cut by 4 bases, the J end by 0 bases, with 10 bases between. From germline, CDR1 is MNHEY and CDR2 SVGAGI. The CDR3 spans 15 residues. The CDR3 spells CASSSLRVAKNIQYF. Here the CDR3 DNA reads TGTGCCAGCAGTTCCCTAAGAGTAGCCAAAAACATTCAGTACTTC.

CDR3 DNA sequence: TGCAGCGTTCAGACTAGCGGGGGGACCTCCTACAATGAGCAGTTCTTC. Encoded protein: CSVQTSGGTSYNEQFF. The chain is built from TRBV29-1 and TRBJ2-1; 13 bases agree with TRBD2. The CDR3 sequence is 16 residues long. The V gene end was trimmed by 5 bases and the J gene end by 0 bases; junction bases not matched to a gene: 4. Per germline, CDR1 SQVTM and CDR2 ANQGSEA.

The V and J genes are TRBV4-1 and TRBJ2-1; D unclear. The germline V gene encodes CDR1 MGHRA and CDR2 YSYEKL. Between the trimmed V and J ends, which lost 0 bases and 4 bases, there was a span of 10 bases. There are 15 residues in the CDR3. CDR3 region: CASSQDQGRYNEQFF. The CDR3 nucleotides read TGCGCCAGCAGCCAAGATCAAGGACGATACAATGAGCAGTTCTTC.

The rearrangement links TRBV6-5 to TRBJ2-1; the D is unclear. The length of the CDR3 is 14 residues. Looked up from germline, CDR1 is MNHEY and CDR2 is SVGAGI. Deletions cut 0 bases from V and 5 bases from J, with 8 bases between. The CDR3 loop reads CASSYSFRDNEQFF. CDR3 bases: TGTGCCAGCAGTTACTCTTTTAGAGACAATGAGCAGTTCTTC.

The V call is TRBV7-9, the J call TRBJ1-1, with unresolved D. The germline V gene encodes CDR1 SEHNR and CDR2 FQNEAQ (reference sequence). The V gene lost 2 bases and the J gene lost 0 bases, with 4 bases spanning the gap. The length of the CDR3 is 13 residues. The CDR3 here is CASSLQVNTEAFF. The CDR3 DNA reads as TGTGCCAGCAGCTTACAAGTGAACACTGAAGCTTTCTTT.

The chain carries TRBV10-1 and TRBJ2-7, with D hard to call. CDR1 WNHNN and CDR2 SYGVQD come from the germline V gene (reference sequence). The CDR3 loop spans 11 amino acids. The germline V and J ends were trimmed by 4 bases and 4 bases, with 5 bases remaining between them. The CDR3 DNA is TGCGCCAGCAGTGCAGCGTACGAGCAGTACTTC. Encoded protein: CASSAAYEQYF.

This clone was counted a single time. The V call is TRBV20-1, the J call TRBJ1-4; 7 nucleotides agree with TRBD1. V lost 1 base to trimming and J lost 14 bases; unmatched junction nucleotides: 4. CDR3 length equals 11 residues. Germline V lookup: CDR1 DFQATT, CDR2 SNEGSKA (reference sequence). This CDR3 reads CSARGYRGLFF. As DNA, the CDR3 is TGCAGTGCTAGAGGGTACAGGGGCCTGTTTTTT.

The chain has TRBV11-3 and TRBJ1-2; 11 bases align to TRBD1. After removal of 8 bases from V and 7 bases from J, the junction contained 12 bases not matched to a gene. CDR1 is SGHNT and CDR2 is YENEEA in the germline V gene. This CDR3 has 15 amino acids. The DNA of the CDR3 is TGTGCCAGCCGCCCCGGGACAGGGGGGCTCAGTGGCTACACCTTC. Encoded protein: CASRPGTGGLSGYTF.